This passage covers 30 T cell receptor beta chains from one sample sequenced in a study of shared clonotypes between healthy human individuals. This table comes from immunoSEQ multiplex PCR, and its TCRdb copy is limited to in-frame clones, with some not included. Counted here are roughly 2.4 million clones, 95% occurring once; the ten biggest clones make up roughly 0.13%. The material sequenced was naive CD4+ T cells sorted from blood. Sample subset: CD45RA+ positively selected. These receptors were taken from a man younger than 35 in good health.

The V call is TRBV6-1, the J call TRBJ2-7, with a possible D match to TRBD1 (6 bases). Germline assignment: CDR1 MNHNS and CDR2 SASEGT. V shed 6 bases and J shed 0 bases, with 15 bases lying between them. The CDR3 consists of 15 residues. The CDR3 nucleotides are TGTGCCAGCAGACCTGGGGGCATTGGCTCCTACGAGCAGTACTTC. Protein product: CASRPGGIGSYEQYF.

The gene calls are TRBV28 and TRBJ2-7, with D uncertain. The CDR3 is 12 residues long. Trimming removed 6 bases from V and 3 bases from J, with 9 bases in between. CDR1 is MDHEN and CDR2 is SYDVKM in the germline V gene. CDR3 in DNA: TGTGCCAGCAGCTCAGTCTACTACGAGCAGTACTTC. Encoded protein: CASSSVYYEQYF.

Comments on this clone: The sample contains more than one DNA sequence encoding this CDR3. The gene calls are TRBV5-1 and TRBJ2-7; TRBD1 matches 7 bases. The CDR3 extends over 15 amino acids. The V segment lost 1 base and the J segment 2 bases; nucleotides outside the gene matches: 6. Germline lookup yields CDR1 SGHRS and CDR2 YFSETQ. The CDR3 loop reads CASSLSGTVTYEQYF. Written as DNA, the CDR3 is TGCGCCAGCAGCTTGTCAGGGACAGTCACCTACGAGCAGTACTTC.

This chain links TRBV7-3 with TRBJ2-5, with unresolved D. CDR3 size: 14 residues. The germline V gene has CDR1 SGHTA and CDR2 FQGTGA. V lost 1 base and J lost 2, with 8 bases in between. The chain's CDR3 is CASSLRAGQETQYF. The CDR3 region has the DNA TGTGCCAGCAGCTTAAGGGCCGGGCAAGAGACCCAGTACTTC.

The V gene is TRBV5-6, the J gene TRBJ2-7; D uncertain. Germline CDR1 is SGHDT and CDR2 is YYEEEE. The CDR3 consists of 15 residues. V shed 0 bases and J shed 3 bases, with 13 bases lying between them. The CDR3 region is CASSLDWVSNYEQYF. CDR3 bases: TGTGCCAGCAGCTTGGACTGGGTCTCGAACTACGAGCAGTACTTC.

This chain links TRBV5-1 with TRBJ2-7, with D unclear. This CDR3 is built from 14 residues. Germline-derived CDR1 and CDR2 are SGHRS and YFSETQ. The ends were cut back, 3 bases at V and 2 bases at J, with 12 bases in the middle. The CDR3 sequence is CASSSRVGPYEQYF. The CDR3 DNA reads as TGCGCCAGCAGCTCCCGGGTAGGACCCTACGAGCAGTACTTC.

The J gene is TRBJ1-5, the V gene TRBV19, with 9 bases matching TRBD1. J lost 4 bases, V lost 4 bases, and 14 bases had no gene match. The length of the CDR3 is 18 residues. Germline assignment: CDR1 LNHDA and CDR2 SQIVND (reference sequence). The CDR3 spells CASSTYLTPGQGNQPQHF. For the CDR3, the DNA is TGTGCCAGTAGTACATACCTAACCCCCGGACAGGGGAATCAGCCCCAGCATTTT.

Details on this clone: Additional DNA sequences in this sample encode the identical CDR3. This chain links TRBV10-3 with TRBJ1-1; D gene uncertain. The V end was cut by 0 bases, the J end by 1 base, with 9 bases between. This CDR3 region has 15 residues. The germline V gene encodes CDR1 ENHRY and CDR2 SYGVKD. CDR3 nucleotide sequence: TGTGCCATCAGTGAGTCAAACACACCGAACACTGAAGCTTTCTTT. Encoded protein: CAISESNTPNTEAFF.

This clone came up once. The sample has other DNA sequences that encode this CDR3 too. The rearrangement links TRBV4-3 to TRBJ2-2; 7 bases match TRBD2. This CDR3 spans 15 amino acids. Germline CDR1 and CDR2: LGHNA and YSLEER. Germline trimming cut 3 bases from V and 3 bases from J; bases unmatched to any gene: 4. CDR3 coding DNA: TGCGCCAGCAGCCAGGGCGGGAGAGACACCGGGGAGCTGTTTTTT. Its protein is CASSQGGRDTGELFF.

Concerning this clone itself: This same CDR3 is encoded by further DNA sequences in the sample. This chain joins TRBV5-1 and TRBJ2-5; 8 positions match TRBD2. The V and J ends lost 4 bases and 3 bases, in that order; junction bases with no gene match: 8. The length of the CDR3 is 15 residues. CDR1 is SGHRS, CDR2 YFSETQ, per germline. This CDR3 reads CASSSGLAGEETQYF. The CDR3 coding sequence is TGCGCCAGCAGCAGCGGACTAGCAGGAGAAGAGACCCAGTACTTC.

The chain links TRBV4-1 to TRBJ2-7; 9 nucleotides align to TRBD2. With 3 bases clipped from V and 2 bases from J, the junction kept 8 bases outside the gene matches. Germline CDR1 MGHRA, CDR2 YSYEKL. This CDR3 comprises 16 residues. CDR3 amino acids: CASSQGLAGNTYEQYF. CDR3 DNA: TGCGCCAGCAGCCAGGGTCTAGCGGGAAACACCTACGAGCAGTACTTC.

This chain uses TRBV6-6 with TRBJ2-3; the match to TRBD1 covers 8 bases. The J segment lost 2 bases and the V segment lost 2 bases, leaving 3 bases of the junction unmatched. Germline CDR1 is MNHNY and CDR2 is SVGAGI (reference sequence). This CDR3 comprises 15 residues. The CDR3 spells CASSYGTGITDTQYF. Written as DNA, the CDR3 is TGTGCCAGCAGTTACGGGACAGGAATCACAGATACGCAGTATTTT.

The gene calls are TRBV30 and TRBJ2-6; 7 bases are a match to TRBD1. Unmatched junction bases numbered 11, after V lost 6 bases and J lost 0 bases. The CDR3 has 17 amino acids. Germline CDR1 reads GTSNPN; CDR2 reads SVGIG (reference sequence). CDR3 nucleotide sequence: TGTGCCTGTCAAAGGGGGCTGGCACTCTCTGGGGCCAACGTCCTGACTTTC. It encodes CACQRGLALSGANVLTF.

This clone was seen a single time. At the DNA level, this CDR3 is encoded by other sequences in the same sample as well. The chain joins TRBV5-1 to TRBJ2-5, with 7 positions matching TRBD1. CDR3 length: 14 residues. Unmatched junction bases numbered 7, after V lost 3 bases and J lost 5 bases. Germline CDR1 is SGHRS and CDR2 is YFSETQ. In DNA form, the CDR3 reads TGCGCCAGCAGCTCGGGGACAGTCAGGGAGACCCAGTACTTC. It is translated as CASSSGTVRETQYF.

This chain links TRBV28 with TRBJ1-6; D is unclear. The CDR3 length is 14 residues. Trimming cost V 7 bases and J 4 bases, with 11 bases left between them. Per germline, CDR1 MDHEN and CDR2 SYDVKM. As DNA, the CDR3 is TGTGCCAGCACGGAGGGAATTTATAATTCACCCCTCCACTTT. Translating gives CASTEGIYNSPLHF.

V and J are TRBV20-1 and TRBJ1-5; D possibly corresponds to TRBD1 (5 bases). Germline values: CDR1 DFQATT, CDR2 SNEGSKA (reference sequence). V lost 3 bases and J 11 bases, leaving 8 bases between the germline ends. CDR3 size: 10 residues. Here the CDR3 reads CSARDMTQHF. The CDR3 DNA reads TGCAGTGCTAGGGACATGACCCAGCATTTT.

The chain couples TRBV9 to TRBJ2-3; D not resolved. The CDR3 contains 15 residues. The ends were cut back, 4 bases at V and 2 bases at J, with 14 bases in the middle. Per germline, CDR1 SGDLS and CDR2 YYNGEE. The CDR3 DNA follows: TGTGCCAGCAGCCCGAGTGTCGGATTCACAGATACGCAGTATTTT. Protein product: CASSPSVGFTDTQYF.

CDR3 sequence (DNA): TGTGCCAGCAGTTTAGAGGGGTGGGGTGGGTCCTACGAGCAGTACTTC. Translating it yields CASSLEGWGGSYEQYF. V and J are TRBV28 and TRBJ2-7; D could derive from TRBD1 or TRBD2 (5 bases each). CDR3 size: 16 residues. The germline V gene has CDR1 MDHEN and CDR2 SYDVKM. The V end lost 2 bases, the J end lost 1 base, and 15 bases lay between the germline ends.

The CDR3 nucleotides are TGCGCCAGCAGCCAAGAAGGGACCTTTCTGAATGAGCAGTTCTTC. It codes for CASSQEGTFLNEQFF. The J gene is TRBJ2-1, the V gene TRBV4-3, with D possibly called TRBD1 or TRBD2 (5 bases each). CDR3 length: 15 amino acids. Per the germline V gene, CDR1 is LGHNA and CDR2 is YSLEER. Trimming stripped 0 bases from V and 7 bases from J, with 13 bases between.

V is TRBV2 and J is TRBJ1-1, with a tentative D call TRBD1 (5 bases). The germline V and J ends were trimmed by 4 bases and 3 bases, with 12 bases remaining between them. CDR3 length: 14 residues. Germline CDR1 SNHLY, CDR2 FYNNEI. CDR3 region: CASSVQGRHTEAFF. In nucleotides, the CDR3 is TGTGCCAGCAGTGTCCAGGGTAGGCACACTGAAGCTTTCTTT.

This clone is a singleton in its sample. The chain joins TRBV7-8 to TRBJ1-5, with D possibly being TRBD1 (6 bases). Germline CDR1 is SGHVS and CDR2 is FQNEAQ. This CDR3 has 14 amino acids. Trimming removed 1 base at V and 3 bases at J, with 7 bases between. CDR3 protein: CASSLGDTNQPQHF. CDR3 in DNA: TGTGCCAGCAGCTTAGGGGACACCAATCAGCCCCAGCATTTT.

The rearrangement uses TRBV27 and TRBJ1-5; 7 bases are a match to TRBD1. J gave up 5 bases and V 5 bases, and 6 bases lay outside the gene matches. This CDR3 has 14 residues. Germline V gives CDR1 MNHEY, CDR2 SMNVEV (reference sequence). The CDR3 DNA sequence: TGTGCCAGCAGTATTCAGGGGGGCCATCAGCCCCAGCATTTT. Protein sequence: CASSIQGGHQPQHF.

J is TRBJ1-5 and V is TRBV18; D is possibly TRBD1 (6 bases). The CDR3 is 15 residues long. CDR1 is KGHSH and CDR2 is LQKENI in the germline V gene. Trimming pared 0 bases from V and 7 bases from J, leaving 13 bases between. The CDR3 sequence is CASSPPGQGMQPQHF. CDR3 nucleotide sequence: TGTGCCAGCTCACCACCGGGTCAGGGGATGCAGCCCCAGCATTTT.

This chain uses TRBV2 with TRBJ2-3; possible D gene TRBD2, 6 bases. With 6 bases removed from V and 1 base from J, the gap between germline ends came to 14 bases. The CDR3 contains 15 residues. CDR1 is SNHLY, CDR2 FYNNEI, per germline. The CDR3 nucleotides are TGTGCCAGCAGGAAAGGCGGGGCTGGCACAGATACGCAGTATTTT. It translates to CASRKGGAGTDTQYF.

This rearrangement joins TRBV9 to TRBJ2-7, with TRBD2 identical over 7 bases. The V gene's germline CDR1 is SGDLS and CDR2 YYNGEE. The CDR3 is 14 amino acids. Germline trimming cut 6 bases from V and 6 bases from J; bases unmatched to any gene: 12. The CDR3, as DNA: TGTGCCAGCAATCTAGGGGACGGGGGGTCCGAGCAGTACTTC. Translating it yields CASNLGDGGSEQYF.

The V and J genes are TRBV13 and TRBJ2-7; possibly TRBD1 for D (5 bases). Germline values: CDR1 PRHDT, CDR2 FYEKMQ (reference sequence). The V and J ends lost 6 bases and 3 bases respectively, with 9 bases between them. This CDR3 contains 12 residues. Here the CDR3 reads CASSKGNYEQYF. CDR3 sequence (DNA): TGTGCCAGCAGTAAGGGGAACTACGAGCAGTACTTC. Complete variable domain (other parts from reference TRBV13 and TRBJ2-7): AAGVIQSPRHLIKEKRETATLKCYPIPRHDTVYWYQQGPGQDPQFLISFYEKMQSDKGSIPDRFSAQQFSDYHSELNMSSLELGDSALYFCASSKGNYEQYFGPGTRLTVT.

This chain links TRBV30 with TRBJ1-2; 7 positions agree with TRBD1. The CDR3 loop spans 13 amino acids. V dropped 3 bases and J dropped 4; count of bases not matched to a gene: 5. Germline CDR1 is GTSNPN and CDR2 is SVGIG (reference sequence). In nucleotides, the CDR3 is TGTGCCTGGAGCGGACAGGCCCTCTATGGCTACACCTTC. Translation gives CAWSGQALYGYTF.

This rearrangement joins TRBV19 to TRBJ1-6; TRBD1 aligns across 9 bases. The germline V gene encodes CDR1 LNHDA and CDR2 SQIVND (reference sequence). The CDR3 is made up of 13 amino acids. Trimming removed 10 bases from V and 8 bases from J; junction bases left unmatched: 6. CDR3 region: CATRGQGYSPLHF. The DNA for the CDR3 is TGTGCCACCCGGGGACAGGGATATTCACCCCTCCACTTT.

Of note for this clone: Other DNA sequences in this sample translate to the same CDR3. The CDR3 sequence is CASSVAGTDTQYF. The CDR3 coding sequence is TGTGCCAGCAGCGTAGCTGGGACAGATACGCAGTATTTT. The rearrangement links TRBV9 to TRBJ2-3; D gene unclear. V was trimmed by 0 bases and J by 3 bases, leaving 5 bases between them. Germline lookup yields CDR1 SGDLS and CDR2 YYNGEE. This CDR3 has 13 residues.

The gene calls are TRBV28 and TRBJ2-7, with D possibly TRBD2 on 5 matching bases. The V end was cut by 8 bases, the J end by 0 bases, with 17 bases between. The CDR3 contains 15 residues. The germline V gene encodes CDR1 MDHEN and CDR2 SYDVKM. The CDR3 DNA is TGTGCCAGCGCAGGAGGCGAGGTCAGCTCCTACGAGCAGTACTTC. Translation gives CASAGGEVSSYEQYF.